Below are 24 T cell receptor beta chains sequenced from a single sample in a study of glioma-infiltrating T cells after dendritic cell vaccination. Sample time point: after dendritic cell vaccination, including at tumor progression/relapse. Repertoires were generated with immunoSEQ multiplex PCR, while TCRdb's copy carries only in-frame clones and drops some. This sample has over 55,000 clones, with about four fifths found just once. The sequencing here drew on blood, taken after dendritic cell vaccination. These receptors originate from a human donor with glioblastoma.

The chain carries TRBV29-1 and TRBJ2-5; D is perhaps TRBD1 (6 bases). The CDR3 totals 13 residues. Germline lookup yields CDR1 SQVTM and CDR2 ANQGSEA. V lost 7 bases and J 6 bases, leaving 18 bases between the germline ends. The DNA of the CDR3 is TGCAGCGCCACCATATTGAGGGGGAAGACCCAGTACTTC. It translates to CSATILRGKTQYF.

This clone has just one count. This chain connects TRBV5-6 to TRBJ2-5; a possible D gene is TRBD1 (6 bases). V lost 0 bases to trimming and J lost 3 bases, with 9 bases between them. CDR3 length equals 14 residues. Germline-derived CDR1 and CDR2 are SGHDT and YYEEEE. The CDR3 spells CASSLDRAEETQYF. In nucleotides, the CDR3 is TGTGCCAGCAGCTTGGACAGGGCGGAAGAGACCCAGTACTTC. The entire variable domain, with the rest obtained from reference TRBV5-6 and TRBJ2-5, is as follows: DAGVTQSPTHLIKTRGQQVTLRCSPKSGHDTVSWYQQALGQGPQFIFQYYEEEERQRGNFPDRFSGHQFPNYSSELNVNALLLGDSALYLCASSLDRAEETQYFGPGTRLLVL.

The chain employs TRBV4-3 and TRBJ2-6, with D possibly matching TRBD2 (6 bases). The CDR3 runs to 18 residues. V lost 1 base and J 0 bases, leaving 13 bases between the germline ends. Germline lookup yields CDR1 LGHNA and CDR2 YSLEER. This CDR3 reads CASSQVSGLTSGANVLTF. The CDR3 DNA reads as TGCGCCAGCAGCCAAGTGTCAGGACTAACCTCTGGGGCCAACGTCCTGACTTTC.

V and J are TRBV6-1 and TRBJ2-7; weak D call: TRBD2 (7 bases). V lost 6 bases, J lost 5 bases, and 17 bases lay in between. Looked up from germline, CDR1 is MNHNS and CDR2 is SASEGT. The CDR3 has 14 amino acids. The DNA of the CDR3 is TGTGCCAGCAGGGTGGTTGGGGGGGGCCACGAGCAGTACTTC. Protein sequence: CASRVVGGGHEQYF.

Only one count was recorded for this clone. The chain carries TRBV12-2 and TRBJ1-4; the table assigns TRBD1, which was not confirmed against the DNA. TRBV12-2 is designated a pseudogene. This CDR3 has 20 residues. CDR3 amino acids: CASRISPGTGVRMSQEKLFF. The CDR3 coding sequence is TGTGCAAGTCGGATCTCTCCGGGGACAGGGGTCCGGATGAGCCAAGAAAAACTGTTTTTT.

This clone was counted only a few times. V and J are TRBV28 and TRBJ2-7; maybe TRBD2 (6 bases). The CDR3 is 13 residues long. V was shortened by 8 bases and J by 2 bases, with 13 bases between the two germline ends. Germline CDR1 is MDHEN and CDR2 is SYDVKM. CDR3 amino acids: CASAGGGTYEQYF. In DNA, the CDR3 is TGTGCCAGCGCCGGCGGCGGGACCTACGAGCAGTACTTC.

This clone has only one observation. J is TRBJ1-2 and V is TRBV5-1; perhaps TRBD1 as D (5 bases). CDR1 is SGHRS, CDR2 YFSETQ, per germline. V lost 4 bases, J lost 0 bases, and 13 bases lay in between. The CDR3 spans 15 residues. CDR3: CASSPGAVANYGYTF. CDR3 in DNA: TGCGCCAGCAGCCCTGGGGCAGTTGCTAACTATGGCTACACCTTC.

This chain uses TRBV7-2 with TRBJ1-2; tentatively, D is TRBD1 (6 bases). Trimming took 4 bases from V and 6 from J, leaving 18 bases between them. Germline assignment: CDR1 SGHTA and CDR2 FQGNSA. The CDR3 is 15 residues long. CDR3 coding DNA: TGTGCCAGCAGCTCCAATTGGGGGCGGAAGGATGGCTACACCTTC. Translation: CASSSNWGRKDGYTF.

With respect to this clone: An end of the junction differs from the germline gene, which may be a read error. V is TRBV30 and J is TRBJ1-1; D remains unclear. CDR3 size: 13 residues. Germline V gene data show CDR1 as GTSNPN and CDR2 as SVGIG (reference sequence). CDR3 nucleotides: TGTGCCTGGAAATTTGGGCAGAACTCTGAAGCTTTCTTT. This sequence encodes CAWKFGQNSEAFF.

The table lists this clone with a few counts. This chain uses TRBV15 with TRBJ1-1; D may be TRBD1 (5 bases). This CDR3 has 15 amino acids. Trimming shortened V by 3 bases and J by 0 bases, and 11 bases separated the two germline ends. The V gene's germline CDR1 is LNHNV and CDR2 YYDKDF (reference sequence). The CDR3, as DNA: TGTGCCACCAGCAGCACGACAGAGATGAACACTGAAGCTTTCTTT. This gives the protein CATSSTTEMNTEAFF.

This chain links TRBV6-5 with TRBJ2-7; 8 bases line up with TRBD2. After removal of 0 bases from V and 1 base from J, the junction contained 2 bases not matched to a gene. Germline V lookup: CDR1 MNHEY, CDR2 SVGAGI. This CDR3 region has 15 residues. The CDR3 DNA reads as TGTGCCAGCAGTTACTCACGGGGGGGATCCTACGAGCAGTACTTC. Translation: CASSYSRGGSYEQYF.

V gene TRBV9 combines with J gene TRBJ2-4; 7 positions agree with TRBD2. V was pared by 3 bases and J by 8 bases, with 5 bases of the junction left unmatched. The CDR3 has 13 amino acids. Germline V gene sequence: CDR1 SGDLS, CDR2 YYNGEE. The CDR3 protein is CASSGLGGDIQYF. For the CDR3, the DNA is TGTGCCAGCAGCGGCCTGGGAGGGGACATTCAGTACTTC.

The CDR3 DNA is TGTGCCAGCAGCAGACTAGCGGGGTACTCCTACGAGCAGTACTTC. Its protein product is CASSRLAGYSYEQYF. The chain links TRBV28 to TRBJ2-7, with 11 bases matching TRBD2. CDR1 is MDHEN, CDR2 SYDVKM, per germline. CDR3 length: 15 amino acids. After removal of 6 bases from V and 0 bases from J, the junction contained 4 bases not matched to a gene.

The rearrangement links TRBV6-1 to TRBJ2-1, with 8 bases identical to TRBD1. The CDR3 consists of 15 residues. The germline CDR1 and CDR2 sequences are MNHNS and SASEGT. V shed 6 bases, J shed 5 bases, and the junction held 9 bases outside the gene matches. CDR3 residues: CASSLGQGSNNEQFF. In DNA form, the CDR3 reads TGTGCCAGCAGCCTCGGACAGGGTTCCAACAATGAGCAGTTCTTC.

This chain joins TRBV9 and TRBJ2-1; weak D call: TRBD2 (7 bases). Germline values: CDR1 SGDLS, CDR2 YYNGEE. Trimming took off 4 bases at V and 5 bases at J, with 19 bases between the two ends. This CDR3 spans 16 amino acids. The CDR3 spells CASSPEGGALDNEQFF. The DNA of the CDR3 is TGTGCCAGCAGCCCGGAGGGGGGGGCTTTGGACAATGAGCAGTTCTTC.

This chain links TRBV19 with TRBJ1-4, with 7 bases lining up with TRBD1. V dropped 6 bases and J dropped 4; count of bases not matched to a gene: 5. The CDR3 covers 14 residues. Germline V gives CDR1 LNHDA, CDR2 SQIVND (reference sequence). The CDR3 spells CASSDRASNEKLFF. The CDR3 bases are TGTGCCAGTAGCGACAGGGCTAGTAATGAAAAACTGTTTTTT.

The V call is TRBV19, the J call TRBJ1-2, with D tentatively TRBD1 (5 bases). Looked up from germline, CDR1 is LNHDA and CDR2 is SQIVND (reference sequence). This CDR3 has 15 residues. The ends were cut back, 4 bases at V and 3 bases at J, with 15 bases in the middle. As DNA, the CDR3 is TGTGCCAGTAGTAGGGCCGTTGGCAGGGACTATGGCTACACCTTC. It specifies CASSRAVGRDYGYTF. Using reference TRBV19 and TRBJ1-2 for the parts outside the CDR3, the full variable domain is DGGITQSPKYLFRKEGQNVTLSCEQNLNHDAMYWYRQDPGQGLRLIYYSQIVNDFQKGDIAEGYSVSREKKESFPLTVTSAQKNPTAFYLCASSRAVGRDYGYTFGSGTRLTVV.

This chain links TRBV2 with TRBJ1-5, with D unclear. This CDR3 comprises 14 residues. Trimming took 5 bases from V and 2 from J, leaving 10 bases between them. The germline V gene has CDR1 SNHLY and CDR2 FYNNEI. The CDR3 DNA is TGTGCCAGCAGTAGTTGGCAGGGCAATCAGCCCCAGCATTTT. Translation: CASSSWQGNQPQHF. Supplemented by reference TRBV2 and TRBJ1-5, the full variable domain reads EPEVTQTPSHQVTQMGQEVILRCVPISNHLYFYWYRQILGQKVEFLVSFYNNEISEKSEIFDDQFSVERPDGSNFTLKIRSTKLEDSAMYFCASSSWQGNQPQHFGDGTRLSIL.

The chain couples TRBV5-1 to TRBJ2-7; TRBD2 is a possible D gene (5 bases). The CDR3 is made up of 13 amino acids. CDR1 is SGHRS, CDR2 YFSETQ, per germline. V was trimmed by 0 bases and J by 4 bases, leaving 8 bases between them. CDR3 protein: CASSLAGEYEQYF. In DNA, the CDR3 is TGCGCCAGCAGCTTGGCCGGGGAATACGAGCAGTACTTC.

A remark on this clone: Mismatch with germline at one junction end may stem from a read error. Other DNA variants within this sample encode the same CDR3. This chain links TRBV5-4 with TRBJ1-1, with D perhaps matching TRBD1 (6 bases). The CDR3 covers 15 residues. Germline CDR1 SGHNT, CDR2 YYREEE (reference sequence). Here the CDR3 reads CASSSPITGNTEAFF. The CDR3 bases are TGTGCCAGCAGCTCCCCCATTACAGGGAACACTGAAGCCTTCTTT.

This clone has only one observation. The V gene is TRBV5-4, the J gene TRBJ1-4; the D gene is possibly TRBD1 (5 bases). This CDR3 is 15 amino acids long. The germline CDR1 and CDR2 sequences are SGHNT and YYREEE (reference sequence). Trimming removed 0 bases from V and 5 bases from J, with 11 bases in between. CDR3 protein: CASSLGQRQNEKLFF. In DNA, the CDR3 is TGTGCCAGCAGCTTGGGACAGAGACAGAATGAAAAACTGTTTTTT.

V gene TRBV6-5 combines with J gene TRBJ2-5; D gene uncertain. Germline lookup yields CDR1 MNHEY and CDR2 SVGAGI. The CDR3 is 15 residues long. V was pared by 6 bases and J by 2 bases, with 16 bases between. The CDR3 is CASSHDWADQETQYF. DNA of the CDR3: TGTGCCAGCAGCCACGATTGGGCAGATCAAGAGACCCAGTACTTC.

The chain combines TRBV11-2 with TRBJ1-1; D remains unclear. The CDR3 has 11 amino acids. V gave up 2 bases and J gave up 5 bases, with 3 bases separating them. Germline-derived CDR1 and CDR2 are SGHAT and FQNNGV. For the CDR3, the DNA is TGTGCCAGCAGCTTATTAACTGAAGCTTTCTTT. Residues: CASSLLTEAFF.

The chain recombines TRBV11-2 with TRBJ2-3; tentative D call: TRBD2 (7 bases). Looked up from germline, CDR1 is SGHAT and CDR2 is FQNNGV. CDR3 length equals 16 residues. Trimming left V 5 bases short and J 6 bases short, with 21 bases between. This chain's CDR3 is CASSRQGGGDLDTQYF. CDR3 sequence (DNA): TGTGCCAGCAGCCGACAAGGAGGGGGGGATCTGGATACGCAGTATTTT.